This TCR beta chain was sequenced in a study of T-cell memory formation after mild COVID-19. General study results and limits: Memory cells collected pre-infection included some clones that later responded, suggesting cross-reactive memory joined.

This CDR3 contains 12 residues. The V gene lost 5 bases and the J gene lost 3 bases, with 8 bases spanning the gap. TCRalpha and TCRbeta libraries used 5'RACE with constant-segment primers and UMIs. MiXCR, run by TCRdb on the 5' RACE reads, gives a single entry per CDR3 protein. The data show about 190,000 distinct CDR3 sequences, with about 20% seen just once and under 25% held by the top ten. Comments on this clonotype: Its antigen is unidentified.

J is TRBJ2-7 and V is TRBV12-3 or TRBV12-4; no clear D. Material for sequencing was PBMCs or a T cell subset sorted from them (not recorded which). The sequence came from an adult woman who had mild COVID-19 (a few samples of this study predate the infection). Cell type and time point are not known. The CDR3 DNA follows: TGTGCCAGCAGTCGTACGTTCTACGAGCAGTACTTC. Translated, it gives CASSRTFYEQYF.